This T cell receptor (beta chain) was sequenced for a study of T cell changes during pregnancy in multiple sclerosis (dated by TCRdb to the late 2010s). About the study as a whole: Changes in the T cell repertoire over the course of pregnancy were examined in this study in women with multiple sclerosis.

The library was built by means of the immunoSEQ multiplex PCR assay. TCRdb limited this immuneACCESS table to in-frame rearrangements with V and J called. A share of clones is missing; checked studies link under half to unresolved V genes, and the rest is unexplained. The sample table lists approximately 100,000 clones, about 90% of them with a count of one. The ten largest clones capture 0.8% to 1% of the sample. Concerning this clone: It has no known antigen specificity. Per-nucleotide qualities are absent, and no much larger clonotype sits a single base away.

Per the germline V gene (reference sequence), MNHEY is the CDR1 and SMNVEV is the CDR2. Trimming removed 5 bases from V and 7 bases from J; the gene matches leave 9 bases unexplained. The CDR3, cysteine through phenylalanine, is 14 amino acids long. Left in the record is the CDR3 DNA by itself, 42 bases read in frame from the first base. The specimen comprised peripheral blood, sampled after pregnancy. This receptor was obtained from a female donor with multiple sclerosis, enrolled in a pregnancy study. The rearrangement joined TRBV27 to TRBJ1-1; 8 bases in the junction line up with TRBD1. The CDR3 is CASSKSDRAVEAFF. At the DNA level, the sequence is TGTGCCAGCAGTAAATCGGACAGGGCGGTTGAAGCTTTCTTT.